This T cell receptor beta chain was sequenced in a study of cytomegalovirus exposure and HLA in healthy donors. Whole-study results and caveats: In a later analysis, a genetic analysis reported fewer productive-TCR N-insertions in an Asian-associated ancestry cluster than the cohort average. A later analysis found most CMV-associated TCR beta chains apparently HLA-restricted. The authors confirmed in vitro that a few CMV-associated chains were specific for CMV antigens.

CDR1 LNHDA and CDR2 SQIVND come from the germline V gene (reference sequence). The CDR3 covers 17 residues. J was trimmed by 0 bases and V by 5 bases; bases with no gene match: 9. PCR primers comprised 60 Vbeta and 13 Jbeta primers. Method: immunoSEQ multiplex PCR; TCRdb's copy keeps in-frame clones and lacks some. Here the sample table reports approximately 130,000 clones. Comment on this clone: The antigen remains undetermined.

The sequenced sample was PBMCs. The rearrangement uses TRBV19 and TRBJ2-1; 8 bases are shared with TRBD2. The clonotype originates from a woman aged 60-75 years in good health and CMV-seronegative. CDR3 bases: TGTGCCAGTAGTCGGGGGGGAGGGTCTAGCTCCTACAATGAGCAGTTCTTC. Its protein product is CASSRGGGSSSYNEQFF.